Presented here are 8 T cell receptor beta chains from one specimen sequenced in a study of T cells after yellow fever vaccination. A single record per CDR3 protein comes from TCRdb applying MiXCR to the 5' RACE reads. The sample includes around 500,000 distinct CDR3 sequences, roughly a fifth of them seen just once. Here the sequenced sample was PBMCs, taken roughly 20 days after the first yellow fever vaccination. The origin of the receptors is a man aged 18 to 30 who received the YFV17D yellow fever vaccine.

This clonotype was seen repeatedly, ten times or more. The chain couples TRBV27 to TRBJ2-5, with 7 bases aligning to TRBD2. Germline CDR1 and CDR2: MNHEY and SMNVEV (reference sequence). The CDR3 is 16 residues long. V lost 3 bases to trimming and J lost 5 bases; unmatched junction nucleotides: 12. CDR3 sequence reads: CASSLRASGLRETQYF. The CDR3 region has the DNA TGTGCCAGCAGTTTGCGGGCTAGCGGTCTACGGGAGACCCAGTACTTC.

The chain carries TRBV30 and TRBJ2-3, with 11 bases aligning to TRBD1. V lost 0 bases, J lost 3 bases, and 2 bases stayed unmatched. Germline CDR1 reads GTSNPN; CDR2 reads SVGIG (reference sequence). This CDR3 comprises 15 residues. CDR3: CAWSVGTGGTDTQYF. The DNA of the CDR3 is TGTGCCTGGAGTGTTGGGACAGGGGGTACAGATACGCAGTATTTT.

This clonotype was detected a few times. V and J are TRBV6-1 and TRBJ1-5; D may be TRBD1 (5 bases). The CDR3 consists of 14 residues. Trimming removed 8 bases at V and 5 bases at J, with 16 bases between. Per the germline V gene, CDR1 is MNHNS and CDR2 is SASEGT. The CDR3: CASGDLNWDQPQHF. The CDR3 DNA follows: TGTGCCAGCGGGGACCTCAATTGGGATCAGCCCCAGCATTTT.

The chain uses TRBV19 and TRBJ2-3; 9 bases agree with TRBD2. J gave up 3 bases and V 8 bases, and 6 bases lay outside the gene matches. CDR1 is LNHDA and CDR2 is SQIVND in the germline V gene (reference sequence). The CDR3 contains 14 residues. The CDR3 region has the DNA TGTGCCAGTGCGGGGGGGCCAAGGACAGATACGCAGTATTTT. This translates into CASAGGPRTDTQYF. The entire variable domain, with the rest obtained from reference TRBV19 and TRBJ2-3, is as follows: DGGITQSPKYLFRKEGQNVTLSCEQNLNHDAMYWYRQDPGQGLRLIYYSQIVNDFQKGDIAEGYSVSREKKESFPLTVTSAQKNPTAFYLCASAGGPRTDTQYFGPGTRLTVL.

This clonotype was found a few times. The chain carries TRBV27 and TRBJ2-1; D might be TRBD2 (6 bases). Deletions cut 4 bases from V and 4 bases from J, with 17 bases between. The germline V gene encodes CDR1 MNHEY and CDR2 SMNVEV (reference sequence). The CDR3 totals 16 residues. CDR3 in amino acids: CASSSDGGARYNEQFF. CDR3 nucleotides: TGTGCCAGCAGTTCCGACGGAGGGGCGAGGTACAATGAGCAGTTCTTC.

The chain uses TRBV4-1 and TRBJ2-1, with D maybe TRBD2 (6 bases). This CDR3 is built from 16 residues. Germline assignment: CDR1 MGHRA and CDR2 YSYEKL. Deletions cut 1 base from V and 6 bases from J, with 16 bases between. The CDR3 DNA is TGCGCCAGCAGCCAAGCTCCGGGCCCCGGGGGCAATGAGCAGTTCTTC. Translation gives CASSQAPGPGGNEQFF.

There are a few counts of this clonotype. Here the CDR3 reads CASSQETSERFGVEQFF. For the CDR3, the DNA is TGCGCCAGCAGCCAAGAGACATCCGAAAGGTTTGGAGTGGAGCAGTTCTTC. V usage is TRBV4-3 and J usage is TRBJ2-1; D remains ambiguous. Germline-derived CDR1 and CDR2 are LGHNA and YSLEER. This CDR3 has 17 residues. The V end lost 0 bases, the J end lost 10 bases, and 22 bases lay between the germline ends.

This clonotype came up a few times. The gene calls are TRBV29-1 and TRBJ1-2, with 8 bases fitting TRBD1. The V gene's germline CDR1 is SQVTM and CDR2 ANQGSEA. The CDR3 is made up of 12 amino acids. After removal of 5 bases from V and 3 bases from J, the junction contained 2 bases not matched to a gene. CDR3 coding DNA: TGCAGCGTTTTGGACAGGGACTATGGCTACACCTTC. Translation: CSVLDRDYGYTF.